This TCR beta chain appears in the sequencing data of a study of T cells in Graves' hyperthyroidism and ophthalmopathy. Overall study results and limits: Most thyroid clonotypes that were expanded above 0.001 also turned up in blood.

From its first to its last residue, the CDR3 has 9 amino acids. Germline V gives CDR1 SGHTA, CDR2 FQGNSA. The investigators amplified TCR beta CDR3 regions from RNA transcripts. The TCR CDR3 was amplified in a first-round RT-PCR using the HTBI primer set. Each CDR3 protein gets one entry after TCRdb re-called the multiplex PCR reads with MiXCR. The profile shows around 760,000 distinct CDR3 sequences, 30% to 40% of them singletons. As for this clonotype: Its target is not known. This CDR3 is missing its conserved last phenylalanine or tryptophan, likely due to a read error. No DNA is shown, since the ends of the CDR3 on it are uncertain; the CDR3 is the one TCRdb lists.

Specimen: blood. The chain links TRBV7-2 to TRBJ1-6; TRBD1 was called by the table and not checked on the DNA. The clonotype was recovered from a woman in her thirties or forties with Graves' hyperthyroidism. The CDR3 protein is CASSPSRGL.